These T cell receptor beta chains were read from a single sample in a study of shared clonotypes between healthy human individuals. TCRdb's table, derived via immunoSEQ multiplex PCR, lists solely in-frame clones and lacks some. The sample contains about 600,000 clones, approximately 97% of which appear only once. Sequencing was done on a sample of naive CD4+ T cells sorted from blood. These TCRs come from a woman in her thirties in good health. Each CDR3 is given with its conserved first and last residue. Each record gives: CDR3 protein, CDR3 DNA, J gene, D gene, V gene, clone size. The D gene is left open where the match is weak. Where a row states a size, it is once, few, many or the class of an expanded clone; other rows omit it.

CDR3: CATDRGVVSGNTIYF
DNA: TGTGCCACAGACAGGGGAGTTGTCTCTGGAAACACCATATATTTT
J: TRBJ1-3
D: TRBD1
V: TRBV30
size: -

CDR3: CASSVSAGQGNEQFF
DNA: TGTGCCAGCAGCGTAAGTGCGGGACAGGGCAATGAGCAGTTCTTC
J: TRBJ2-1
D: TRBD1
V: TRBV9
size: -

CDR3: CASQGISGANVLTF
DNA: TGTGCCAGCCAAGGGATTTCTGGGGCCAACGTCCTGACTTTC
J: TRBJ2-6
D: -
V: TRBV7-9
size: once

CDR3: CASSQTSGGTDTQYF
DNA: TGTGCCAGCAGCCAAACTAGCGGAGGCACAGATACGCAGTATTTT
J: TRBJ2-3
D: TRBD2
V: TRBV7-3
size: -

CDR3: CSIGSTDTQYF
DNA: TGCAGCATCGGGAGCACAGATACGCAGTATTTT
J: TRBJ2-3
D: -
V: TRBV29-1
size: -

CDR3: CASSRDPWRETQYF
DNA: TGTGCCAGCAGTCGGGACCCGTGGCGCGAGACCCAGTACTTC
J: TRBJ2-5
D: -
V: TRBV28
size: -

CDR3: CASSVTSVVRDTQYF
DNA: TGTGCCAGCAGCGTCACTAGCGTCGTGAGGGATACGCAGTATTTT
J: TRBJ2-3
D: TRBD2
V: TRBV9
size: -

CDR3: CASSYSGASYNEQFF
DNA: TGTGCCAGCAGTTACTCGGGGGCCTCCTACAATGAGCAGTTCTTC
J: TRBJ2-1
D: -
V: TRBV6-5
size: -

CDR3: CASSDRTSGRALLIGEQFF
DNA: TGTGCCAGCAGCGACCGGACTAGCGGGAGGGCATTATTAATAGGTGAGCAGTTCTTC
J: TRBJ2-1
D: TRBD2
V: TRBV9
size: -

CDR3: CASSLEGSSYNEQFF
DNA: TGTGCCAGCAGCTTAGAGGGGAGCTCCTACAATGAGCAGTTCTTC
J: TRBJ2-1
D: -
V: TRBV11-3
size: -

CDR3: CASSQGTSGRVSYNEQFF
DNA: TGTGCCAGCAGCCAAGGGACTAGCGGGAGGGTCTCCTACAATGAGCAGTTCTTC
J: TRBJ2-1
D: TRBD2
V: TRBV4-2
size: -

CDR3: CASSLGWAESLLYGYTF
DNA: TGTGCCAGCAGCTTAGGGTGGGCTGAGTCACTACTTTATGGCTACACCTTC
J: TRBJ1-2
D: -
V: TRBV7-9
size: -

CDR3: CASSEVRASYEQYF
DNA: TGTGCCAGCAGTGAGGTCAGGGCTAGCTACGAGCAGTACTTC
J: TRBJ2-7
D: -
V: TRBV2
size: -

CDR3: CASKPGDSNQPQHF
DNA: TGTGCCAGCAAACCAGGGGACAGCAATCAGCCCCAGCATTTT
J: TRBJ1-5
D: -
V: TRBV28
size: -

CDR3: CASTNVGTNTEAFF
DNA: TGTGCCAGCACCAACGTGGGGACGAACACTGAAGCTTTCTTT
J: TRBJ1-1
D: -
V: TRBV7-9
size: -

CDR3: CASSPPKSSEAFF
DNA: TGTGCCAGCAGCCCCCCGAAGTCCTCTGAAGCTTTCTTT
J: TRBJ1-1
D: -
V: TRBV11-2
size: -

CDR3: CASSRRDSNQPQHF
DNA: TGTGCCAGCAGCCGACGTGATAGCAATCAGCCCCAGCATTTT
J: TRBJ1-5
D: -
V: TRBV6-5
size: few

CDR3: CASRRQGVRNQPQHF
DNA: TGTGCCAGCAGGCGACAGGGCGTCCGGAATCAGCCCCAGCATTTT
J: TRBJ1-5
D: TRBD1
V: TRBV6-1
size: -

CDR3: CASSPGAGAGNTIYF
DNA: TGCGCCAGCAGCCCTGGGGCAGGGGCTGGAAACACCATATATTTT
J: TRBJ1-3
D: -
V: TRBV5-1
size: -

CDR3: CASSLRTSGRDTQYF
DNA: TGTGCCAGCAGTTTGCGGACTAGCGGGAGGGATACGCAGTATTTT
J: TRBJ2-3
D: TRBD2
V: TRBV6-1
size: once

CDR3: CASSDKGAGVEKLFF
DNA: TGTGCCAGCAGTGATAAGGGGGCTGGGGTTGAAAAACTGTTTTTT
J: TRBJ1-4
D: TRBD1
V: TRBV2
size: -

CDR3: CASSWDRVTDTQYF
DNA: TGTGCCAGCAGCTGGGACAGGGTCACAGATACGCAGTATTTT
J: TRBJ2-3
D: TRBD1
V: TRBV14
size: -

CDR3: CASSRLAVLLEQFF
DNA: TGTGCCAGCAGCAGACTAGCGGTTCTCTTGGAGCAGTTCTTC
J: TRBJ2-1
D: TRBD2
V: TRBV28
size: -

CDR3: CSVRLALITDTQYF
DNA: TGCAGCGTTCGCCTAGCGCTAATTACAGATACGCAGTATTTT
J: TRBJ2-3
D: -
V: TRBV29-1
size: once

CDR3: CASSPGTSGKNEQFF
DNA: TGTGCCAGTAGTCCCGGGACTAGCGGGAAGAATGAGCAGTTCTTC
J: TRBJ2-1
D: TRBD2
V: TRBV19
size: -

CDR3: CATSARSSGANVLTF
DNA: TGTGCCACCAGCGCTCGGAGCTCTGGGGCCAACGTCCTGACTTTC
J: TRBJ2-6
D: -
V: TRBV15
size: -

CDR3: CASSPAGSPGTNEKLFF
DNA: TGTGCCAGCTCACCAGCCGGGAGCCCCGGAACTAATGAAAAACTGTTTTTT
J: TRBJ1-4
D: -
V: TRBV18
size: -

CDR3: CASSESDRVGDTQYF
DNA: TGCGCCAGCAGTGAGAGCGACAGGGTTGGAGATACGCAGTATTTT
J: TRBJ2-3
D: TRBD1
V: TRBV10-2
size: -

CDR3: CASSLTTSGRDTQYF
DNA: TGTGCCAGCAGCCTAACGACTAGCGGGAGGGATACGCAGTATTTT
J: TRBJ2-3
D: TRBD2
V: TRBV7-9
size: -

CDR3: CASSLAPTTDTQYF
DNA: TGTGCCAGCAGTTTAGCCCCTACCACAGATACGCAGTATTTT
J: TRBJ2-3
D: -
V: TRBV28
size: -

CDR3: CASSFLGGVAEKLFF
DNA: TGCGCCAGCAGCTTCCTAGGAGGGGTGGCTGAAAAACTGTTTTTT
J: TRBJ1-4
D: -
V: TRBV5-1
size: -

CDR3: CASSLVVTGNIQYF
DNA: TGCGCCAGCAGCTTGGTGGTGACTGGAAACATTCAGTACTTC
J: TRBJ2-4
D: -
V: TRBV5-1
size: -

CDR3: CASSVKVFDTQYF
DNA: TGTGCCAGCAGCGTAAAGGTTTTCGATACGCAGTATTTT
J: TRBJ2-3
D: -
V: TRBV9
size: -

CDR3: CASSMIQGEQYF
DNA: TGTGCCAGCAGCATGATACAAGGCGAGCAGTACTTC
J: TRBJ2-7
D: -
V: TRBV7-9
size: -

CDR3: CASSLSGKSGANVLTF
DNA: TGTGCCAGCAGTTTGAGCGGGAAATCTGGGGCCAACGTCCTGACTTTC
J: TRBJ2-6
D: TRBD2
V: TRBV28
size: -

CDR3: CAISALGQYGYTF
DNA: TGTGCCATCAGTGCCCTGGGACAGTATGGCTACACCTTC
J: TRBJ1-2
D: TRBD1
V: TRBV10-3
size: -

CDR3: CATSTGTNTEAFF
DNA: TGTGCCACCTCGACAGGGACGAACACTGAAGCTTTCTTT
J: TRBJ1-1
D: TRBD1
V: TRBV19
size: -

CDR3: CASSLLGPGASTDTQYF
DNA: TGTGCCAGCAGCCTCCTGGGTCCTGGGGCCTCCACAGATACGCAGTATTTT
J: TRBJ2-3
D: -
V: TRBV11-3
size: -

CDR3: CASSEPGSGVREQYF
DNA: TGTGCCAGCAGTGAACCAGGGTCGGGTGTGCGCGAGCAGTACTTC
J: TRBJ2-7
D: -
V: TRBV25-1
size: -

CDR3: CASSSLTGAFYEQYF
DNA: TGTGCCAGCAGCTCCCTCACGGGAGCGTTCTACGAGCAGTACTTC
J: TRBJ2-7
D: -
V: TRBV5-4
size: -

CDR3: CASSVRQDTEAFF
DNA: TGTGCCAGCAGTGTTAGGCAGGACACTGAAGCTTTCTTT
J: TRBJ1-1
D: -
V: TRBV2
size: -

CDR3: CASKEGSDTEAFF
DNA: TGCGCCAGCAAAGAGGGTTCCGACACTGAAGCTTTCTTT
J: TRBJ1-1
D: -
V: TRBV5-1
size: -

CDR3: CASRQEPNTGELFF
DNA: TGTGCCAGCAGGCAGGAGCCAAACACCGGGGAGCTGTTTTTT
J: TRBJ2-2
D: -
V: TRBV6-1
size: -

CDR3: CASSASRVFDYEQYF
DNA: TGTGCCAGTAGTGCCTCCAGGGTCTTCGACTACGAGCAGTACTTC
J: TRBJ2-7
D: -
V: TRBV19
size: -

CDR3: CASRPTGFHEQYF
DNA: TGTGCCAGCAGACCAACAGGGTTCCACGAGCAGTACTTC
J: TRBJ2-7
D: -
V: TRBV13
size: -

CDR3: CASSLGPRTHSGNTIYF
DNA: TGTGCCAGCAGCTTGGGTCCCAGGACGCACTCTGGAAACACCATATATTTT
J: TRBJ1-3
D: -
V: TRBV5-6
size: -

CDR3: CASTRQGSYEQYF
DNA: TGTGCCAGCACCCGACAGGGGTCCTACGAGCAGTACTTC
J: TRBJ2-7
D: TRBD1
V: TRBV7-1
size: -

CDR3: CASTSGGPNTGELFF
DNA: TGTGCCAGCACCTCGGGGGGCCCGAACACCGGGGAGCTGTTTTTT
J: TRBJ2-2
D: -
V: TRBV28
size: -

CDR3: CASSTYQGIGELFF
DNA: TGTGCCAGCTCCACATATCAGGGGATCGGGGAGCTGTTTTTT
J: TRBJ2-2
D: -
V: TRBV28
size: -

CDR3: CAIGASYEQYF
DNA: TGTGCCATCGGGGCTTCCTACGAGCAGTACTTC
J: TRBJ2-7
D: -
V: TRBV10-3
size: -